These 30 T cell receptor beta chains were sequenced from one sample in a study of CD8+ T cells in alopecia areata (dated by TCRdb to about 2018). The sample's time point label, decoded: baseline before oral tofacitinib. The method was the immunoSEQ multiplex PCR assay. To provide template for TCR sequencing, every sample had RNA extracted and reverse transcribed into cDNA. TCRdb took this table from immuneACCESS and kept in-frame rearrangements with V and J called. Such tables lack part of the clones; where checked against another copy, unresolved V genes explain under half of the gap, and the rest is unexplained. The sample includes hundreds of thousands of clones, with around three fifths observed a single time. The ten largest make up around 0.46% of the sample. This specimen was CD4+ T cells sorted from blood, taken at week 0. These receptors all stem from a human donor with alopecia areata.

V and J are TRBV20-1 and TRBJ2-1, with D tentatively TRBD1 (5 bases). Germline V lookup: CDR1 DFQATT, CDR2 SNEGSKA (reference sequence). Trimming took 1 base from V and 10 from J, leaving 8 bases between them. CDR3 length equals 11 residues. CDR3 coding DNA: TGCAGTGCTAGAGCCCACAGGGAGCAGTTCTTC. It yields the protein CSARAHREQFF.

The rearrangement links TRBV30 to TRBJ2-6; 9 nucleotides match TRBD1. This CDR3 has 15 amino acids. Looked up from germline, CDR1 is GTSNPN and CDR2 is SVGIG (reference sequence). The ends lost 4 bases at V and 2 bases at J; junction bases unmatched: 3. CDR3 region: CAWKGQGAGANVLTF. CDR3 sequence (DNA): TGTGCCTGGAAGGGACAGGGCGCTGGGGCCAACGTCCTGACTTTC.

This chain connects TRBV9 to TRBJ1-2, with 8 bases fitting TRBD1. The CDR3 has 15 residues. J was trimmed by 2 bases and V by 3 bases; bases with no gene match: 6. CDR1 is SGDLS and CDR2 is YYNGEE in the germline V gene. For the CDR3, the DNA is TGTGCCAGCAGCGCCCACAGGGGGAGAAACTATGGCTACACCTTC. The encoded protein is CASSAHRGRNYGYTF.

This sequence joins TRBV5-1 and TRBJ2-7, with 10 bases matching TRBD1. CDR1 is SGHRS and CDR2 is YFSETQ in the germline V gene. The CDR3 totals 13 residues. The junction had 2 bases not matched to a gene; V was cut back by 4 bases and J by 4 bases. CDR3 residues: CASSTDRGYEQYF. CDR3 DNA sequence: TGCGCCAGCAGCACGGACAGGGGGTACGAGCAGTACTTC.

The chain uses TRBV9 and TRBJ2-5; D tentatively fits TRBD1 or TRBD2 (5 bases each). This CDR3 is 14 amino acids long. Deletions cut 4 bases from V and 3 bases from J, with 13 bases between. Germline values: CDR1 SGDLS, CDR2 YYNGEE. CDR3 amino acids: CASSRQQTKETQYF. The CDR3 nucleotides are TGTGCCAGCAGCCGACAGCAGACTAAAGAGACCCAGTACTTC.

The V gene is TRBV7-9, the J gene TRBJ2-7; TRBD2 aligns across 12 bases. The germline gives CDR1 SEHNR, CDR2 FQNEAQ (reference sequence). V gave up 5 bases and J gave up 0 bases; unmatched junction bases: 5. This CDR3 contains 16 residues. CDR3 in amino acids: CASSKGLAGVSYEQYF. CDR3 DNA sequence: TGTGCCAGCAGCAAGGGACTAGCGGGCGTCTCCTACGAGCAGTACTTC.

The V call is TRBV29-1, the J call TRBJ2-5; 7 bases map to TRBD1. Germline lookup yields CDR1 SQVTM and CDR2 ANQGSEA. This CDR3 has 14 residues. The trim removed 4 bases at V and 5 bases at J, leaving 10 bases unmatched. The CDR3 loop is CSVARDSLGETQYF. CDR3 bases: TGCAGCGTTGCTAGGGACAGTCTGGGGGAGACCCAGTACTTC.

This clone came up once. The chain uses TRBV5-1 and TRBJ1-1; D is uncertain. Germline lookup yields CDR1 SGHRS and CDR2 YFSETQ. V was cut by 4 bases and J by 5 bases, with 9 bases left in between. The CDR3 runs to 12 residues. This CDR3 is CASSLTATEAFF. CDR3 nucleotides: TGCGCCAGCAGCCTTACGGCAACTGAAGCTTTCTTT.

The chain combines TRBV25-1 with TRBJ1-1, with 10 bases identical to TRBD1. The CDR3 runs to 13 residues. Germline assignment: CDR1 MGHDK and CDR2 SYGVNS. V shed 6 bases, J shed 8 bases, and the junction held 6 bases outside the gene matches. DNA for the CDR3: TGTGCCAGCAGATGGACAGGGGGTAAAGAAGCTTTCTTT. Translating it yields CASRWTGGKEAFF.

In its sample, this clone was seen a few times. The chain joins TRBV6-1 to TRBJ2-7; D unclear. V was pared by 4 bases and J by 6 bases, with 10 bases between. CDR3 size: 12 residues. Looked up from germline, CDR1 is MNHNS and CDR2 is SASEGT. CDR3 region: CASSGTVGEQYF. DNA for the CDR3: TGTGCCAGCAGTGGGACGGTGGGCGAGCAGTACTTC.

This chain connects TRBV29-1 to TRBJ1-1; D may be TRBD1 (6 bases). The CDR3 has 12 residues. V was pared by 5 bases and J by 2 bases, with 9 bases between. Germline CDR1 is SQVTM and CDR2 is ANQGSEA. CDR3 residues: CSVLGQNTEAFF. Written as DNA, the CDR3 is TGCAGCGTTCTGGGACAAAACACTGAAGCTTTCTTT.

V gene TRBV30 combines with J gene TRBJ1-1, with no clear D. The CDR3 runs 11 residues. The ends were cut back, 2 bases at V and 7 bases at J, with 8 bases in the middle. The germline CDR1 and CDR2 sequences are GTSNPN and SVGIG (reference sequence). Here the CDR3 reads CAWSTRSEAFF. The CDR3 nucleotides read TGTGCCTGGAGTACCCGTAGTGAAGCTTTCTTT.

This clone was found a few times. This rearrangement joins TRBV6-5 to TRBJ2-3; no reliable D call. CDR3 length equals 16 residues. Germline lookup yields CDR1 MNHEY and CDR2 SVGAGI. Between the trimmed V and J ends, which lost 2 bases and 7 bases, there was a span of 19 bases. CDR3 sequence: CASSYESVSATHTQYF. The CDR3 DNA follows: TGTGCCAGCAGTTACGAGTCGGTTTCGGCAACACATACGCAGTATTTT.

The rearrangement links TRBV9 to TRBJ2-5; tentatively, D is TRBD2 (6 bases). Trimming left V 4 bases short and J 10 bases short, with 23 bases between. Per germline, CDR1 SGDLS and CDR2 YYNGEE. The CDR3 is 15 residues long. The CDR3 DNA sequence: TGTGCCAGCAGCCCTCAGGACTATCCACCAAGGGTCCAGTACTTC. It codes for CASSPQDYPPRVQYF. The whole variable domain, remainder taken from reference TRBV9 and TRBJ2-5, is DSGVTQTPKHLITATGQRVTLRCSPRSGDLSVYWYQQSLDQGLQFLIQYYNGEERAKGNILERFSAQQFPDLHSELNLSSLELGDSALYFCASSPQDYPPRVQYFGPGTRLLVL.

This clone came up a few times. The chain is built from TRBV6-5 and TRBJ1-2, with D tentatively TRBD1 (6 bases). The CDR3 totals 12 residues. Germline lookup yields CDR1 MNHEY and CDR2 SVGAGI. V lost 6 bases and J 7 bases, leaving 12 bases between the germline ends. The CDR3 here is CASRTGTGGYTF. In DNA form, the CDR3 reads TGTGCCAGCAGAACAGGGACTGGTGGCTACACCTTC.

This clone turned up a few times. The V call is TRBV29-1, the J call TRBJ2-7; 11 bases agree with TRBD1. The ends lost 7 bases at V and 0 bases at J; junction bases unmatched: 8. CDR3 size: 15 residues. Germline loops: CDR1 SQVTM, CDR2 ANQGSEA. The CDR3 is CSAKHGTGGSYEQYF. In DNA, the CDR3 is TGCAGCGCTAAACACGGGACAGGGGGCTCCTACGAGCAGTACTTC.

This clone was seen only a few times. An end of the junction does not agree with germline; a read error may underlie this. The V gene is TRBV6-5, the J gene TRBJ2-7, with 7 nucleotides matching TRBD2. In germline, CDR1 is MNHEY, CDR2 SVGAGI. The CDR3 is 15 amino acids. The chain's CDR3 is CAGREGGVSTYEQYF. Here the CDR3 DNA reads TGTGCCGGCAGGGAGGGAGGAGTATCTACCTACGAGCAGTACTTC.

The chain couples TRBV15 to TRBJ2-7; D is unclear. This CDR3 has 13 residues. The V gene's germline CDR1 is LNHNV and CDR2 YYDKDF (reference sequence). Trimming shortened V by 2 bases and J by 6 bases, and 11 bases separated the two germline ends. Here the CDR3 DNA reads TGTGCCACCAGCAGACCTGACTGGGGCGAGCAGTACTTC. Translated, it gives CATSRPDWGEQYF.

V and J are TRBV6-6 and TRBJ2-5; weak D call: TRBD1 (7 bases). Germline CDR1 MNHNY, CDR2 SVGAGI (reference sequence). The CDR3 length is 15 residues. V was cut by 6 bases and J by 2 bases, with 16 bases left in between. CDR3 sequence reads: CASSSEGALQETQYF. The CDR3 DNA sequence: TGTGCCAGCAGCTCGGAGGGGGCCCTGCAAGAGACCCAGTACTTC.

The J gene is TRBJ1-2, the V gene TRBV30; TRBD1 aligns across 10 bases. J was trimmed by 9 bases and V by 2 bases; bases with no gene match: 6. Germline CDR1 and CDR2: GTSNPN and SVGIG (reference sequence). CDR3 length: 13 amino acids. The CDR3 reads CAWSRRTGGRYTF. The DNA for the CDR3 is TGTGCCTGGAGTCGGCGGACAGGGGGGCGCTACACCTTC.

This clone has more than one count but fewer than ten. The chain uses TRBV20-1 and TRBJ1-1, with D possibly being TRBD1 (6 bases). The V end lost 6 bases, the J end lost 10 bases, and 15 bases lay between the germline ends. CDR3 length: 11 residues. In germline, CDR1 is DFQATT, CDR2 SNEGSKA (reference sequence). The CDR3 region has the DNA TGCAGTGCCAAGGACAGCACGGGAGCTTTCTTT. It encodes CSAKDSTGAFF.

This chain connects TRBV4-1 to TRBJ1-1; D call uncertain. This CDR3 spans 14 amino acids. Deletions cut 1 base from V and 1 base from J, with 7 bases between. Germline CDR1 MGHRA, CDR2 YSYEKL. CDR3 sequence (DNA): TGCGCCAGCAGCCAAGGGGTCTGGAACACTGAAGCTTTCTTT. It yields the protein CASSQGVWNTEAFF.

This clone was detected only a few times. The V call is TRBV19, the J call TRBJ1-5; D call uncertain. V gave up 5 bases and J gave up 0 bases, with 17 bases separating them. This CDR3 spans 17 amino acids. From germline, CDR1 is LNHDA and CDR2 SQIVND (reference sequence). CDR3 loop: CASSGPRQTDSNQPQHF. The DNA for the CDR3 is TGTGCCAGTAGTGGCCCGCGGCAGACGGATAGCAATCAGCCCCAGCATTTT.

This rearrangement joins TRBV30 to TRBJ2-2; TRBD1 is a possible D gene (6 bases). CDR1 is GTSNPN and CDR2 is SVGIG in the germline V gene (reference sequence). The CDR3 is made up of 13 amino acids. The V end was cut by 5 bases, the J end by 6 bases, with 13 bases between. CDR3 protein: CAWSSQGSGELFF. The DNA for the CDR3 is TGTGCCTGGTCATCACAGGGCTCCGGGGAGCTGTTTTTT.

A single count supports this clone. This chain joins TRBV9 and TRBJ1-1; 9 positions agree with TRBD1. From germline, CDR1 is SGDLS and CDR2 YYNGEE. CDR3 length equals 13 residues. The V segment lost 3 bases and the J segment 10 bases; nucleotides outside the gene matches: 7. The CDR3 reads CASSASDRGRAFF. CDR3 nucleotide sequence: TGTGCCAGCAGCGCCTCGGACAGGGGCAGAGCTTTCTTT.

The rearrangement links TRBV5-1 to TRBJ1-1, with no clear D. Germline V gene lookup returns CDR1 SGHRS and CDR2 YFSETQ. V lost 0 bases and J 2 bases, leaving 14 bases between the germline ends. The CDR3 has 16 amino acids. The CDR3 region is CASSLGGGRRNTEAFF. CDR3 coding DNA: TGCGCCAGCAGCTTGGGCGGTGGTAGGCGCAACACTGAAGCTTTCTTT.

The chain uses TRBV28 and TRBJ2-7; D unresolved. CDR1 and CDR2 from the germline V gene are MDHEN and SYDVKM. Trimming stripped 2 bases from V and 4 bases from J, with 6 bases between. The CDR3 spans 12 residues. CDR3 in amino acids: CASSLLGYEQYF. The CDR3 DNA is TGTGCCAGCAGTTTACTTGGATACGAGCAGTACTTC.

This clone was picked up one time. The rearrangement uses TRBV6-5 and TRBJ1-2; no firm D call. Trimming took off 10 bases at V and 0 bases at J, with 12 bases between the two ends. This CDR3 has 13 residues. Per germline, CDR1 MNHEY and CDR2 SVGAGI. The CDR3 sequence is CATRTESNYGYTF. The CDR3 DNA reads TGTGCCACTCGCACAGAATCTAACTATGGCTACACCTTC.

For this clone: The sample has other DNA sequences that encode this CDR3 too. V is TRBV30 and J is TRBJ2-3; D remains ambiguous. This CDR3 region has 11 residues. V lost 2 bases, J lost 2 bases, and 2 bases lay in between. Per the germline V gene, CDR1 is GTSNPN and CDR2 is SVGIG (reference sequence). This CDR3 is CAWSFTDTQYF. CDR3 in DNA: TGTGCCTGGAGTTTCACAGATACGCAGTATTTT.

The chain links TRBV11-1 to TRBJ2-2, with a tentative D call TRBD2 (6 bases). The ends were cut back, 6 bases at V and 8 bases at J, with 22 bases in the middle. Germline V gene sequence: CDR1 SGHAT, CDR2 FQDESV (reference sequence). CDR3 length: 16 amino acids. The CDR3 region has the DNA TGTGCCAGCAGACCCACCGGAGGGTCGAGGTCGGGGGAGCTGTTTTTT. Its protein product is CASRPTGGSRSGELFF.